Each of the 25 T cell receptor beta chains below was sequenced from the same sample in a study of shared clonotypes between healthy human individuals. Method: immunoSEQ multiplex PCR; TCRdb's copy keeps in-frame clones and lacks some. The sample gives 2 million or so clones, 90% to 95% of which show up once; more than 0.1% is in the top ten. The sample consisted of naive CD4+ T cells sorted from blood. Sample subset: CD45RA+ positively selected. The receptor set was obtained from a young man in good health.

The CDR3 DNA reads as TGCGCCAGCAGCCAATGGCAGGCCAACAATGAGCAGTTCTTC. Encoded protein: CASSQWQANNEQFF. The rearrangement joins TRBV4-3 to TRBJ2-1, with no clear D. The CDR3 loop spans 14 amino acids. CDR1 and CDR2 from the germline V gene are LGHNA and YSLEER. Trimming took off 2 bases at V and 5 bases at J, with 10 bases between the two ends.

The chain recombines TRBV5-4 with TRBJ1-1; TRBD1 matches at 10 bases. J gave up 4 bases and V 4 bases, and 4 bases lay outside the gene matches. The CDR3 runs to 14 residues. Germline-derived CDR1 and CDR2 are SGHNT and YYREEE (reference sequence). CDR3 sequence: CASSATGGSTEAFF. The CDR3 DNA reads TGTGCCAGCAGCGCGACAGGGGGCTCCACTGAAGCTTTCTTT.

The rearrangement links TRBV7-2 to TRBJ2-7; 11 nucleotides line up with TRBD2. Germline V gene data show CDR1 as SGHTA and CDR2 as FQGNSA. The CDR3 spans 16 residues. V was pared by 5 bases and J by 2 bases, with 8 bases of the junction left unmatched. CDR3 amino acids: CASSPQLAGGPYEQYF. CDR3 bases: TGTGCCAGCAGCCCGCAGCTAGCGGGAGGCCCCTACGAGCAGTACTTC.

The chain recombines TRBV18 with TRBJ1-2, with D tentatively TRBD1 (6 bases). The germline V and J ends were trimmed by 5 bases and 4 bases, with 14 bases remaining between them. Looked up from germline, CDR1 is KGHSH and CDR2 is LQKENI. The CDR3 length is 14 residues. CDR3 coding DNA: TGTGCCAGCTCAGCCCGACAGGATCGCTATGGCTACACCTTC. Amino acids: CASSARQDRYGYTF. The whole variable domain, remainder taken from reference TRBV18 and TRBJ1-2, is NAGVMQNPRHLVRRRGQEARLRCSPMKGHSHVYWYRQLPEEGLKFMVYLQKENIIDESGMPKERFSAEFPKEGPSILRIQQVVRGDSAAYFCASSARQDRYGYTFGSGTRLTVV.

The J gene is TRBJ2-1, the V gene TRBV30, with 10 bases matching TRBD2. The J segment lost 4 bases and the V segment lost 0 bases, leaving 6 bases of the junction unmatched. This CDR3 spans 16 amino acids. Germline V gene lookup returns CDR1 GTSNPN and CDR2 SVGIG (reference sequence). CDR3 protein: CAWSVLLAGKYNEQFF. The CDR3 nucleotides read TGTGCCTGGAGTGTTCTACTAGCGGGAAAGTACAATGAGCAGTTCTTC.

The chain employs TRBV6-4 and TRBJ2-1, with 8 bases lining up with TRBD1. The CDR3 spans 15 residues. Germline V gene data show CDR1 as MRHNA and CDR2 as SNTAGT. V gave up 9 bases and J gave up 4 bases; unmatched junction bases: 11. CDR3 nucleotides: TGTGCCAGAGGGACAGGTGAGCTCCTTTACAATGAGCAGTTCTTC. Encoded protein: CARGTGELLYNEQFF.

The rearrangement links TRBV5-1 to TRBJ1-2; D might be TRBD1 (6 bases). CDR3 size: 14 residues. Trimming pared 4 bases from V and 4 bases from J, leaving 14 bases between. Germline CDR1 reads SGHRS; CDR2 reads YFSETQ. CDR3: CASSPTAGVYGYTF. As DNA, the CDR3 is TGCGCCAGCAGCCCTACGGCAGGGGTCTATGGCTACACCTTC.

For this clone: At the DNA level, this CDR3 is encoded by other sequences in the same sample as well. The chain combines TRBV2 with TRBJ2-5, with D uncertain. The CDR3 has 12 amino acids. Germline V gene lookup returns CDR1 SNHLY and CDR2 FYNNEI. Trimming removed 5 bases at V and 5 bases at J, with 9 bases between. The CDR3 region is CASSLLAETQYF. In DNA, the CDR3 is TGTGCCAGCAGTCTACTCGCTGAGACCCAGTACTTC.

The chain couples TRBV18 to TRBJ2-3; 9 bases map to TRBD2. Germline-derived CDR1 and CDR2 are KGHSH and LQKENI. V gave up 4 bases and J gave up 4 bases; unmatched junction bases: 6. The CDR3 is made up of 15 amino acids. CDR3 nucleotides: TGTGCCAGCTCACGACAAGCGGGAGGAGCAGATACGCAGTATTTT. It translates to CASSRQAGGADTQYF.

The V gene is TRBV7-3, the J gene TRBJ2-1; weak D call: TRBD1 (6 bases). Germline V gene data show CDR1 as SGHTA and CDR2 as FQGTGA. The CDR3 runs 15 residues. V lost 4 bases, J lost 1 base, and 11 bases lay in between. CDR3 region: CASSSRGRSYNEQFF. Written as DNA, the CDR3 is TGTGCCAGCAGCTCCAGGGGTAGGTCCTACAATGAGCAGTTCTTC.

This clone has just a few counts. The V and J genes are TRBV5-1 and TRBJ1-2, with TRBD1 as a possible D gene (5 bases). The V end lost 4 bases, the J end lost 8 bases, and 9 bases lay between the germline ends. CDR1 SGHRS and CDR2 YFSETQ come from the germline V gene. The CDR3 loop spans 11 amino acids. Written as DNA, the CDR3 is TGCGCCAGCAGCGCGGGGGTCGGCTACACCTTC. Translation gives CASSAGVGYTF.

The V call is TRBV6-6, the J call TRBJ1-2; 9 bases align to TRBD1. The CDR3 consists of 12 residues. Germline V gene sequence: CDR1 MNHNY, CDR2 SVGAGI (reference sequence). The J segment lost 8 bases and the V segment lost 7 bases, leaving 5 bases of the junction unmatched. This CDR3 reads CASTTGGWGYTF. In DNA form, the CDR3 reads TGTGCCAGCACCACAGGGGGCTGGGGCTACACCTTC.

The chain is built from TRBV28 and TRBJ1-5; 8 nucleotides line up with TRBD1. The CDR3 runs to 18 residues. Per the germline V gene, CDR1 is MDHEN and CDR2 is SYDVKM. The trim removed 7 bases at V and 1 base at J, leaving 15 bases unmatched. DNA of the CDR3: TGTGCCAGCACCAGCACGACAGGGGCGGTTCCGAGCAATCAGCCCCAGCATTTT. Its translation: CASTSTTGAVPSNQPQHF.

The rearrangement links TRBV7-2 to TRBJ2-5; D assignment may be TRBD1 or TRBD2 (5 bases each). Germline values: CDR1 SGHTA, CDR2 FQGNSA. The CDR3 consists of 17 residues. Trimming took 1 base from V and 3 from J, leaving 18 bases between them. The CDR3 loop is CASSLEVAVMGEETQYF. CDR3 DNA sequence: TGTGCCAGCAGCTTAGAGGTGGCCGTGATGGGGGAAGAGACCCAGTACTTC.

V usage is TRBV7-8 and J usage is TRBJ2-7; the match to TRBD1 covers 9 bases. Germline lookup yields CDR1 SGHVS and CDR2 FQNEAQ. The CDR3 has 17 residues. V trimming: 4 bases; J trimming: 5 bases; junction bases outside the gene matches: 15. This CDR3 is CASSSLLTGTGSHEQYF. The DNA of the CDR3 is TGTGCCAGCAGCTCGCTCCTCACCGGGACAGGGTCCCACGAGCAGTACTTC.

This clone was detected only once. The V and J genes are TRBV28 and TRBJ1-1; 7 bases agree with TRBD1. The length of the CDR3 is 13 residues. Germline loops: CDR1 MDHEN, CDR2 SYDVKM. V lost 11 bases and J lost 2; bases outside the gene matches: 8. CDR3 in DNA: TGTGCCCATACAGGGGCGATCAACACTGAAGCTTTCTTT. This translates into CAHTGAINTEAFF.

V is TRBV28 and J is TRBJ1-2, with 9 bases matching TRBD1. Trimming cost V 4 bases and J 6 bases; bases outside gene matches: 15. The CDR3 is 17 amino acids. CDR1 and CDR2 from the germline V gene are MDHEN and SYDVKM. The CDR3: CASSYHQSGRTGDGYTF. The CDR3 coding sequence is TGTGCCAGCAGTTACCATCAATCCGGTAGGACAGGGGATGGCTACACCTTC.

This chain joins TRBV18 and TRBJ1-3; D is possibly TRBD1 (5 bases). This CDR3 contains 18 residues. V was trimmed by 2 bases and J by 0 bases, leaving 17 bases between them. CDR1 and CDR2 (germline): KGHSH, LQKENI. CDR3 amino acids: CASSPEIPGPSSGNTIYF. The CDR3 DNA is TGTGCCAGCTCACCAGAAATCCCGGGACCTAGCTCTGGAAACACCATATATTTT.

The chain is built from TRBV6-6 and TRBJ1-5, with D perhaps TRBD1 (5 bases). Trimming stripped 7 bases from V and 0 bases from J, with 13 bases between. Per the germline V gene, CDR1 is MNHNY and CDR2 is SVGAGI (reference sequence). CDR3 size: 15 residues. CDR3 DNA: TGTGCCAGCAACTGGGGGGGGGATAGCAATCAGCCCCAGCATTTT. Encoded protein: CASNWGGDSNQPQHF.

The chain links TRBV5-1 to TRBJ1-1; D might be TRBD1 (5 bases). The V gene's germline CDR1 is SGHRS and CDR2 YFSETQ. V was pared by 3 bases and J by 1 base, with 10 bases between. This CDR3 is 14 amino acids long. Here the CDR3 DNA reads TGCGCCAGCAGCTCCCGGACACAGAACACTGAAGCTTTCTTT. Translation: CASSSRTQNTEAFF.

Turning to this clone: This CDR3 is also generated by other DNA sequences in the sample. This chain connects TRBV28 to TRBJ1-4, with D unclear. Germline CDR1 MDHEN, CDR2 SYDVKM. V lost 8 bases to trimming and J lost 8 bases, with 9 bases between them. The CDR3 runs 11 residues. The CDR3 region has the DNA TGTGCCAGCGGGTCGGGGGAAAAACTGTTTTTT. It encodes CASGSGEKLFF.

With regard to this clone: This same CDR3 is encoded by further DNA sequences in the sample. The gene calls are TRBV10-3 and TRBJ2-7, with D uncertain. The CDR3 spans 13 residues. Germline CDR1 and CDR2: ENHRY and SYGVKD. V was shortened by 2 bases and J by 1 base, with 6 bases between the two germline ends. CDR3 bases: TGTGCCATCAGTGAGGGCACTTCCTACGAGCAGTACTTC. It yields the protein CAISEGTSYEQYF.

The chain carries TRBV5-1 and TRBJ2-7; D unclear. The CDR3 totals 11 residues. Per germline, CDR1 SGHRS and CDR2 YFSETQ. Between the trimmed V and J ends, which lost 5 bases and 8 bases, there was a span of 11 bases. CDR3 bases: TGCGCCAGCAGTCCGGGTCAAAAGCAGTACTTC. It is translated as CASSPGQKQYF.

The rearrangement joins TRBV5-6 to TRBJ2-5; TRBD2 is a possible D gene (6 bases). The J call is doubtful: the DNA matches TRBJ2-7 better. This CDR3 contains 14 residues. CDR1 and CDR2 (germline): SGHDT, YYEEEE. This chain's CDR3 is CASSPGRGTYEQYF. The CDR3 DNA reads as TGTGCCAGCAGTCCGGGACGGGGGACCTACGAGCAGTACTTC.

The gene calls are TRBV7-2 and TRBJ2-5; either TRBD1 or TRBD2 may supply D (6 bases each). Trimming pared 4 bases from V and 5 bases from J, leaving 17 bases between. CDR1 SGHTA and CDR2 FQGNSA come from the germline V gene. The CDR3 has 15 amino acids. CDR3 bases: TGTGCCAGCAGCTCGACTAGAGGGGGTTCGGAGACCCAGTACTTC. Translated: CASSSTRGGSETQYF. Full variable domain (rest looked up from reference TRBV7-2 and TRBJ2-5): GAGVSQSPSNKVTEKGKDVELRCDPISGHTALYWYRQSLGQGLEFLIYFQGNSAPDKSGLPSDRFSAERTGGSVSTLTIQRTQQEDSAVYLCASSSTRGGSETQYFGPGTRLLVL.